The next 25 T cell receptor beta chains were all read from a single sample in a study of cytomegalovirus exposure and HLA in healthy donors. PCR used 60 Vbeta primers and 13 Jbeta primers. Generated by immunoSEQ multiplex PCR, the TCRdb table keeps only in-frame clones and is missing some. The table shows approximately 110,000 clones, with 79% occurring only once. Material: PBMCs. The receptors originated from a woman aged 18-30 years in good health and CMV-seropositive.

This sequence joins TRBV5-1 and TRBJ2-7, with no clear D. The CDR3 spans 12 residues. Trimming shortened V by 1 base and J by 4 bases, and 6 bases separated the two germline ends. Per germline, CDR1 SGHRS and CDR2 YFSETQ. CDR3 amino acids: CASSLNNYEQYF. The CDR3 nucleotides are TGCGCCAGCAGCTTGAATAATTACGAGCAGTACTTC. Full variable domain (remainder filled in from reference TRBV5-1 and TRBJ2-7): KAGVTQTPRYLIKTRGQQVTLSCSPISGHRSVSWYQQTPGQGLQFLFEYFSETQRNKGNFPGRFSGRQFSNSRSEMNVSTLELGDSALYLCASSLNNYEQYFGPGTRLTVT.

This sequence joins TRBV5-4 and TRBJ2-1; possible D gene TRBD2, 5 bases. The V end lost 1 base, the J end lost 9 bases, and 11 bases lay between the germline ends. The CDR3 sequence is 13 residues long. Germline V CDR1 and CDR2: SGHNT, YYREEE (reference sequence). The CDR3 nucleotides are TGTGCCAGCAGCTTGTACAGAGGAGGTGAGCAGTTCTTC. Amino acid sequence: CASSLYRGGEQFF.

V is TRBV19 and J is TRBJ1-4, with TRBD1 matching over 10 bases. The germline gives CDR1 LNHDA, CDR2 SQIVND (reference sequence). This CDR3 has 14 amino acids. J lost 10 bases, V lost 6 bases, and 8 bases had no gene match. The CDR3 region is CASSSGTGVRKLFF. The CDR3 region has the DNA TGTGCCAGTAGCTCCGGGACAGGGGTTCGAAAACTGTTTTTT. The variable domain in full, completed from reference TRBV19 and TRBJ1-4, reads DGGITQSPKYLFRKEGQNVTLSCEQNLNHDAMYWYRQDPGQGLRLIYYSQIVNDFQKGDIAEGYSVSREKKESFPLTVTSAQKNPTAFYLCASSSGTGVRKLFFGSGTQLSVL.

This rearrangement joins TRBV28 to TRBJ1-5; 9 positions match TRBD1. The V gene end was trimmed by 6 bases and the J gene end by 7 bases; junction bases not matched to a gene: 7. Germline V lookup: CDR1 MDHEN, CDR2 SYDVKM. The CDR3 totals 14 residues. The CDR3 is CASSTRQGEQPQHF. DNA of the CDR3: TGTGCCAGCAGCACTCGACAGGGGGAGCAGCCCCAGCATTTT.

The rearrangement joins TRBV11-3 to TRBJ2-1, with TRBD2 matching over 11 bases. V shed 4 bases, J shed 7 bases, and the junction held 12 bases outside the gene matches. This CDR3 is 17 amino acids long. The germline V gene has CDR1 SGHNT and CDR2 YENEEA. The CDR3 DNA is TGTGCCAGCAGCTCCGAAAAGACTAGCGGGATTGGAAATGAGCAGTTCTTC. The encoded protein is CASSSEKTSGIGNEQFF.

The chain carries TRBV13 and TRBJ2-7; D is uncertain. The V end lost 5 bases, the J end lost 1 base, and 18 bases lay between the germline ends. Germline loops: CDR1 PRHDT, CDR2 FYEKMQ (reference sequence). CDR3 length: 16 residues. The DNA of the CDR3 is TGTGCCAGCAGCCCCTCTAGTTCTTATCGGTCCTACGAGCAGTACTTC. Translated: CASSPSSSYRSYEQYF.

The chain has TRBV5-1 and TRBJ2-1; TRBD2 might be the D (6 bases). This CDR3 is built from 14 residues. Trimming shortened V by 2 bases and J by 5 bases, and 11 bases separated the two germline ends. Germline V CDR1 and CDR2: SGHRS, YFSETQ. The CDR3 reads CASSLEDYHNEQFF. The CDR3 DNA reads TGCGCCAGCAGCTTAGAGGACTACCACAATGAGCAGTTCTTC.

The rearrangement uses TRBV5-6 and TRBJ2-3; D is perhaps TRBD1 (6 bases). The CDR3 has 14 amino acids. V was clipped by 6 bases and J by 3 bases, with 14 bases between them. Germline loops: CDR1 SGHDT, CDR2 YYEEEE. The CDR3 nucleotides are TGTGCCAGCATTCTGGGGGCAAGGACAGATACGCAGTATTTT. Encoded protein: CASILGARTDTQYF.

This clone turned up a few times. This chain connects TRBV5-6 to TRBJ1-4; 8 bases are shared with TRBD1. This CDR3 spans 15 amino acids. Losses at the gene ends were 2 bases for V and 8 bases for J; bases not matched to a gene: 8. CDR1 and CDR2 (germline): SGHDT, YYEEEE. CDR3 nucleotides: TGTGCCAGCAGCTTCGGCGTCAGGGGGCAAGAAAAACTGTTTTTT. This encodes CASSFGVRGQEKLFF.

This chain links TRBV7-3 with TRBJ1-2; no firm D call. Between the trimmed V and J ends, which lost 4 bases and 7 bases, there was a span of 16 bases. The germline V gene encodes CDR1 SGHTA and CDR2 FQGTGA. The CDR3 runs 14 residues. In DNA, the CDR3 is TGTGCCAGCAGCTCAGAGGGAGATACCGGTGGCTACACCTTC. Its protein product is CASSSEGDTGGYTF.

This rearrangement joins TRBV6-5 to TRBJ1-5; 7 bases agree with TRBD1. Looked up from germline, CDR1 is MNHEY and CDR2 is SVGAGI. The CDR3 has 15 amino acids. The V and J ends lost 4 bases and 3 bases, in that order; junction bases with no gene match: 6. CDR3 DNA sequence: TGTGCCAGCAGTTTACAGGGGATGCCCAATCAGCCCCAGCATTTT. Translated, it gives CASSLQGMPNQPQHF.

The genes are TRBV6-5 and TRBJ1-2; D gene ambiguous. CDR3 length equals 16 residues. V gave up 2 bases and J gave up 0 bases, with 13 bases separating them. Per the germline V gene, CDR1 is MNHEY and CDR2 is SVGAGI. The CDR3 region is CASSYSSGLANYGYTF. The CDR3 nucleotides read TGTGCCAGCAGTTACAGTAGCGGTTTAGCTAACTATGGCTACACCTTC.

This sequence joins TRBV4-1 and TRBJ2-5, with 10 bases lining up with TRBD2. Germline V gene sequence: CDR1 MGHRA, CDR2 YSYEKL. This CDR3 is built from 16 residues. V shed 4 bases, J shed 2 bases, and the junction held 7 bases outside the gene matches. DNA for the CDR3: TGCGCCAGCAGCCGCGGAGTAGCGGGAGGTCAAGAGACCCAGTACTTC. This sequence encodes CASSRGVAGGQETQYF.

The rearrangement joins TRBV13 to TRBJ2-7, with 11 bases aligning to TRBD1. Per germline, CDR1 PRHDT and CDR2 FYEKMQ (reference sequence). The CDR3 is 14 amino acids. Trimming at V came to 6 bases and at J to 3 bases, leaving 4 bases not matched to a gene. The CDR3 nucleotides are TGTGCCAGCAGTCCCGGGACAGGGGGCTACGAGCAGTACTTC. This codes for CASSPGTGGYEQYF.

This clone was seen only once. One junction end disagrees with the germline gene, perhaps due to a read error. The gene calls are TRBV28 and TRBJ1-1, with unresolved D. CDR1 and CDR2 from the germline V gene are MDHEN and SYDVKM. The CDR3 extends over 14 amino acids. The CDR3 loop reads CASTSWASNTEVFF. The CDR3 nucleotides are TGTGCCAGCACCTCTTGGGCCTCGAACACTGAAGTTTTCTTT.

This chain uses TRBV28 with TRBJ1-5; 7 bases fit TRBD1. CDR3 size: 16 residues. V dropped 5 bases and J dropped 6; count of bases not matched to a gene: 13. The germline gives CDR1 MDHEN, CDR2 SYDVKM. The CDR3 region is CASSPETAQGGQPQHF. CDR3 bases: TGTGCCAGCAGTCCCGAGACGGCCCAGGGGGGTCAGCCCCAGCATTTT.

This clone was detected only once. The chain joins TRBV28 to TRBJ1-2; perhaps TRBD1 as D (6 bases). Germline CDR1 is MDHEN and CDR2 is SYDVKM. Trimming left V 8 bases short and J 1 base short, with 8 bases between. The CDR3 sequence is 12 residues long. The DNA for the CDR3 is TGTGCCAGCGGACAGCGTAACTATGGCTACACCTTC. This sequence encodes CASGQRNYGYTF.

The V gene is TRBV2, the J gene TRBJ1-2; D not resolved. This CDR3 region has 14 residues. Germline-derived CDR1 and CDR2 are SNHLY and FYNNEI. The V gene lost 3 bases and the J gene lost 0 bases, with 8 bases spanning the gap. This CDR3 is CASSDLQSNYGYTF. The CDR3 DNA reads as TGTGCCAGCAGTGACTTACAGTCTAACTATGGCTACACCTTC.

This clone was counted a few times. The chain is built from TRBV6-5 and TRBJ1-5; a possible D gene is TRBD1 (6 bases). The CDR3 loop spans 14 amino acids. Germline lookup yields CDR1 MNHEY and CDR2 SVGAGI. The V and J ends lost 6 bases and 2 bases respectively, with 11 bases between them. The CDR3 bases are TGTGCCAGCAGGCGGAACAGGGGCAATCAGCCCCAGCATTTT. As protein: CASRRNRGNQPQHF.

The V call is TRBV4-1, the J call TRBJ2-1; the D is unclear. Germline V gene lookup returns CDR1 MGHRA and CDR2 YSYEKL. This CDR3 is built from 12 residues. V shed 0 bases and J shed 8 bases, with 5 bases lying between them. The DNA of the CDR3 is TGCGCCAGCAGCCAAGATCTGTATGAGCAGTTCTTC. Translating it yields CASSQDLYEQFF.

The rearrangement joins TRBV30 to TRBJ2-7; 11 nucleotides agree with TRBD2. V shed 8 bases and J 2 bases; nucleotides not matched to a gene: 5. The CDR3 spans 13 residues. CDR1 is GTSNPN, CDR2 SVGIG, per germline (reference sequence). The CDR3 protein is CAGIAGGTYEQYF. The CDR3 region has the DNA TGTGCCGGGATAGCGGGAGGGACCTACGAGCAGTACTTC.

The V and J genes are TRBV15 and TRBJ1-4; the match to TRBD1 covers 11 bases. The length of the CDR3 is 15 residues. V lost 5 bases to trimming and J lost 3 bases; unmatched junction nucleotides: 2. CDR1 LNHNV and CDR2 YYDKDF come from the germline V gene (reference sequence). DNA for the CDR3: TGTGCCACCAGCGCGGGACAGGGGGCTAATGAAAAACTGTTTTTT. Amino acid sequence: CATSAGQGANEKLFF.

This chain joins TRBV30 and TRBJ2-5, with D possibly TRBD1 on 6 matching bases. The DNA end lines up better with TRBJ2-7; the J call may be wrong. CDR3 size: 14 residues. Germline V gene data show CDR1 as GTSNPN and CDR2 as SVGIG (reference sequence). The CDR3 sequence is CAWSHRGRGYEQYF. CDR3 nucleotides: TGTGCCTGGAGTCATCGAGGCAGGGGCTACGAGCAGTACTTC.

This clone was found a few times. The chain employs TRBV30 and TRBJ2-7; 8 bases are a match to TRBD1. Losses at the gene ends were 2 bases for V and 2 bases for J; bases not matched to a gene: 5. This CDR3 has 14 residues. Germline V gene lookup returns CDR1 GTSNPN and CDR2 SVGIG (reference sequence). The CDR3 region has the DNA TGTGCCTGGAGTAGACAGGGGCGCACCTACGAGCAGTACTTC. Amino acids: CAWSRQGRTYEQYF. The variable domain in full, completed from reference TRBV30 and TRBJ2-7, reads SQTIHQWPATLVQPVGSPLSLECTVEGTSNPNLYWYRQAAGRGLQLLFYSVGIGQISSEVPQNLSASRPQDRQFILSSKKLLLSDSGFYLCAWSRQGRTYEQYFGPGTRLTVT.

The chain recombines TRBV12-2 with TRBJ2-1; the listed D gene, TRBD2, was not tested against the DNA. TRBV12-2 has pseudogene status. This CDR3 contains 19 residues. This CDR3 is CASRLGTSGRSSSYNEQFF. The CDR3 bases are TGTGCAAGTCGCTTAGGGACTAGCGGGAGGTCTAGCTCCTACAATGAGCAGTTCTTC.